These T cell receptor beta chains were read from a single sample in a study of CD8+CD57+ T cells in acquired aplastic anemia. MiXCR, applied by TCRdb to the reads, yields one record per CDR3 protein. The sample includes under 200,000 distinct CDR3 sequences, approximately 40% of them seen just once. The specimen was sorted CD4+, CD8+, or CD8+CD57+ T cells (not recorded which) from PBMCs. Receptors originate from a human donor in good health. Both conserved end residues are part of each CDR3. D genes are given only for firm matches. Clone size is stated in some rows and not others, as once, few, many or a class when expanded.

j_gene	d_gene	abundance	v_gene	len	CDR3nt	CDR3aa
TRBJ1-2	-	few	TRBV24-1	12	TGTGCCACCAGTGAAAGTGCTTATGGCTACACCTTC	CATSESAYGYTF
TRBJ1-6	-	-	TRBV10-1	13	TGCGCCACCATGGCGGGTGTGAATTCACCCCTCCACTTT	CATMAGVNSPLHF
TRBJ1-2	TRBD1	-	TRBV20-1	14	TGCAGTGCCCCTGCAGGGGGACCCTTCTATGGCTACACCTTC	CSAPAGGPFYGYTF
TRBJ1-2	TRBD1	many	TRBV7-2	18	TGTGCCAGCAGCTTAGCGCGACGGACAGGGGGTGGGGGCTATGGCTACACCTTC	CASSLARRTGGGGYGYTF
TRBJ1-1	TRBD1	-	TRBV9	16	TGTGCCAGCAGCGTTAGCGGGACAGGGCTGAACACTGAAGCTTTCTTT	CASSVSGTGLNTEAFF
TRBJ2-5	TRBD1	-	TRBV10-3	16	TGTGCCATCAGTGAGAGGAGGACAGGGACCCAAGAGACCCAGTACTTC	CAISERRTGTQETQYF
TRBJ1-1	-	many	TRBV7-9	14	TGTGCCAGCAGTGTTCAGGGTGGGGCAACTGAAGCTTTCTTT	CASSVQGGATEAFF
TRBJ1-6	-	-	TRBV2	13	TGTGCCAGCTACCGAGGGGGGGATTCACCCCTCCACTTT	CASYRGGDSPLHF
TRBJ1-2	-	-	TRBV6-1	11	TGTGCCAGCACCCGGAACTATGGCTACACCTTC	CASTRNYGYTF
TRBJ2-1	-	-	TRBV20-1	12	TGCGGTGCGGTCGAGGGCCCCAATCAGCAGTTCTTC	CGAVEGPNQQFF
TRBJ2-5	TRBD1	many	TRBV20-1	15	TGCAGTGCTAGAGGGGGGACAGGGAGGAGTGAGACCCAGTACTTC	CSARGGTGRSETQYF
TRBJ1-1	-	-	TRBV10-3	14	TGTGCCATCAGTGAGTCCCTGGGGCTGGCTGAAGCTTTCTTT	CAISESLGLAEAFF
TRBJ1-2	-	few	TRBV28	13	TGTGCCAGCAGTTTACGGGGGAACTATGGCTACACCTTC	CASSLRGNYGYTF
TRBJ2-7	-	-	TRBV20-1	13	TGCAGTGCTAGAGATCAGGTTGGCTACGAGCAGTACTTC	CSARDQVGYEQYF
TRBJ2-7	-	many	TRBV9	11	TGTGCCAGCAGCGTAGTCTACGAGCAGTACTTC	CASSVVYEQYF
TRBJ2-1	-	many	TRBV29-1	14	TGCAGCGTTGCCGGTGGGAACGCCTACAATGAGCAGTTCTTC	CSVAGGNAYNEQFF
TRBJ1-2	-	many	TRBV10-3	16	TGTGCCATCAGTGAGAGTCGGACAGTCTCGGTCGCCGGCTACACCTTC	CAISESRTVSVAGYTF
TRBJ1-6	TRBD1	many	TRBV12-3/TRBV12-4	15	TGTGCCAGCAGCGACCCCGGGACAGGGGTTTCACCCCTCCACTTT	CASSDPGTGVSPLHF
TRBJ2-3	-	many	TRBV2	14	TGTGCCAGCCGCGGGACATCTAGCACAGATACGCAGTATTTT	CASRGTSSTDTQYF
TRBJ2-2	-	-	TRBV19	15	TGTGCCAGTAGTACGGACAGAGGATACACCGGGGAGCTGTTTTTT	CASSTDRGYTGELFF
TRBJ1-6	-	-	TRBV7-9	12	TGTGCCAGCAGCTTAAGGGTGGCTAGCCTCCACTTT	CASSLRVASLHF
TRBJ2-2	TRBD1	many	TRBV20-1	14	TGCAGCGCCTCTGGGGACAGTCACACCGGGGAGCTGTTTTTT	CSASGDSHTGELFF
TRBJ2-7	TRBD1	-	TRBV4-1	14	TGCGCCAGCAGCCAGGGGACAGGGCCCTACGAGCAGTACTTC	CASSQGTGPYEQYF
TRBJ1-5	TRBD1	many	TRBV19	16	TGTGCCAGTAGTGGACAGGGAGCCTATAGCAATCAGCCCCAGCATTTT	CASSGQGAYSNQPQHF
TRBJ1-2	TRBD1	once	TRBV2	15	TGTGCCAGCAGTTCCGTCGGGACAGCGAACTATGGCTACACCTTC	CASSSVGTANYGYTF
TRBJ2-2	TRBD2	many	TRBV11-2	18	TGTGCCAGCAGCTTAGTCCCCCTCCCCGGGACTACCACCGGGGAGCTGTTTTTT	CASSLVPLPGTTTGELFF